Presented here are 17 T cell receptor beta chains from one specimen sequenced in a study of cytomegalovirus exposure and HLA in healthy donors. The PCR contained 60 Vbeta and 13 Jbeta primers. Clones were read by immunoSEQ multiplex PCR, and TCRdb kept only the in-frame ones, dropping some. The repertoire holds a few hundred thousand clones, 70% to 80% seen once, with roughly 2.5% in the top ten. The sample was PBMCs. These receptors all come from a woman aged 55-70 years in good health and CMV-seropositive.

This chain joins TRBV5-6 and TRBJ2-1; D ambiguous. Germline loops: CDR1 SGHDT, CDR2 YYEEEE. This CDR3 is built from 12 residues. The ends were cut back, 0 bases at V and 9 bases at J, with 7 bases in the middle. The CDR3 DNA is TGTGCCAGCAGCTTGGTGGCAGGTGAGCAGTTCTTC. Translating gives CASSLVAGEQFF.

A remark on this clone: The same CDR3 can be traced to other DNA sequences in this sample. This chain links TRBV6-5 with TRBJ1-1, with D hard to call. V shed 4 bases and J shed 1 base, with 7 bases lying between them. The CDR3 is 13 amino acids. The germline gives CDR1 MNHEY, CDR2 SVGAGI. As DNA, the CDR3 is TGTGCCAGCAGTTTATCAGGGAACACTGAAGCTTTCTTT. This sequence encodes CASSLSGNTEAFF.

The chain recombines TRBV5-1 with TRBJ2-6; no clear D. V was clipped by 1 base and J by 0 bases, with 14 bases between them. The germline V gene has CDR1 SGHRS and CDR2 YFSETQ. This CDR3 has 18 residues. CDR3 DNA sequence: TGCGCCAGCAGCTTGCGTGACGTACAGCTCTCTGGGGCCAACGTCCTGACTTTC. Residues: CASSLRDVQLSGANVLTF.

This clone was counted only a few times. This sample includes further DNA sequences coding for the same CDR3. The V call is TRBV18, the J call TRBJ1-1; D unclear. The germline V gene has CDR1 KGHSH and CDR2 LQKENI. The CDR3 covers 13 residues. The V end was cut by 6 bases, the J end by 1 base, with 9 bases between. For the CDR3, the DNA is TGTGCCAGCTCGCCAGCGGAGAACACTGAAGCTTTCTTT. Protein product: CASSPAENTEAFF.

V and J are TRBV9 and TRBJ2-5; no firm D call. The germline gives CDR1 SGDLS, CDR2 YYNGEE. The CDR3 has 13 residues. Trimming stripped 1 base from V and 2 bases from J, with 6 bases between. This CDR3 is CASSVSTQETQYF. In DNA form, the CDR3 reads TGTGCCAGCAGCGTATCCACACAAGAGACCCAGTACTTC. Looking up the rest from reference TRBV9 and TRBJ2-5 gives the full variable domain: DSGVTQTPKHLITATGQRVTLRCSPRSGDLSVYWYQQSLDQGLQFLIQYYNGEERAKGNILERFSAQQFPDLHSELNLSSLELGDSALYFCASSVSTQETQYFGPGTRLLVL.

This chain joins TRBV7-2 and TRBJ2-7; 8 positions match TRBD2. V lost 1 base to trimming and J lost 0 bases; unmatched junction nucleotides: 5. Per the germline V gene, CDR1 is SGHTA and CDR2 is FQGNSA. The length of the CDR3 is 16 residues. CDR3 in amino acids: CASSLDSGVRSYEQYF. CDR3 nucleotide sequence: TGTGCCAGCAGCTTAGATAGCGGGGTTCGCTCCTACGAGCAGTACTTC. Full variable domain (missing parts from reference TRBV7-2 and TRBJ2-7): GAGVSQSPSNKVTEKGKDVELRCDPISGHTALYWYRQSLGQGLEFLIYFQGNSAPDKSGLPSDRFSAERTGGSVSTLTIQRTQQEDSAVYLCASSLDSGVRSYEQYFGPGTRLTVT.

This clone was recorded a few times. The genes are TRBV7-6 and TRBJ2-7; 11 bases fit TRBD1. This CDR3 comprises 13 residues. The V segment lost 5 bases and the J segment 9 bases; nucleotides outside the gene matches: 6. Looked up from germline, CDR1 is SGHVS and CDR2 is FNYEAQ. The CDR3 loop reads CASSPGQGDWQYF. CDR3 in DNA: TGTGCCAGCAGCCCGGGACAGGGGGATTGGCAGTACTTC.

This rearrangement joins TRBV7-3 to TRBJ2-1; D possibly corresponds to TRBD2 (6 bases). The CDR3 totals 15 residues. Looked up from germline, CDR1 is SGHTA and CDR2 is FQGTGA. Trimming took 5 bases from V and 4 from J, leaving 15 bases between them. The CDR3 sequence: CASSLSGETYNEQFF. CDR3 DNA: TGTGCCAGCAGCCTTAGCGGTGAAACATACAATGAGCAGTTCTTC. Full variable domain (remainder filled in from reference TRBV7-3 and TRBJ2-1): GAGVSQTPSNKVTEKGKYVELRCDPISGHTALYWYRQSLGQGPEFLIYFQGTGAADDSGLPNDRFFAVRPEGSVSTLKIQRTERGDSAVYLCASSLSGETYNEQFFGPGTRLTVL.

The chain uses TRBV6-5 and TRBJ2-7; 7 bases are a match to TRBD1. The CDR3 totals 14 residues. Germline CDR1 and CDR2: MNHEY and SVGAGI. V trimming: 6 bases; J trimming: 5 bases; junction bases outside the gene matches: 10. CDR3 sequence reads: CASRLTDRFHEQYF. CDR3 nucleotides: TGTGCCAGCAGACTAACGGACAGGTTCCACGAGCAGTACTTC.

The gene calls are TRBV7-9 and TRBJ2-1; a possible D gene is TRBD2 (5 bases). Germline values: CDR1 SEHNR, CDR2 FQNEAQ (reference sequence). The CDR3 extends over 12 amino acids. The V end lost 3 bases, the J end lost 8 bases, and 8 bases lay between the germline ends. CDR3 in amino acids: CASSLDSDEQFF. CDR3 DNA: TGTGCCAGCAGCTTGGACTCTGATGAGCAGTTCTTC. The complete variable domain, with remaining parts taken from reference TRBV7-9 and TRBJ2-1, reads DTGVSQNPRHKITKRGQNVTFRCDPISEHNRLYWYRQTLGQGPEFLTYFQNEAQLEKSRLLSDRFSAERPKGSFSTLEIQRTEQGDSAMYLCASSLDSDEQFFGPGTRLTVL.

V and J are TRBV6-1 and TRBJ1-5; D is ambiguous. Between the trimmed V and J ends, which lost 8 bases and 0 bases, there was a span of 11 bases. The germline CDR1 and CDR2 sequences are MNHNS and SASEGT. This CDR3 has 14 amino acids. The CDR3 nucleotides read TGTGCCAGCGGTACAGCTTATAGCAATCAGCCCCAGCATTTT. Encoded protein: CASGTAYSNQPQHF.

On this clone itself: Different DNA sequences within this sample yield the same CDR3. The V gene is TRBV5-4, the J gene TRBJ1-4; TRBD1 is a possible D gene (6 bases). The CDR3 totals 14 residues. Germline-derived CDR1 and CDR2 are SGHNT and YYREEE (reference sequence). The V gene lost 4 bases and the J gene lost 5 bases, with 12 bases spanning the gap. The CDR3 sequence: CASSPDSSNEKLFF. In nucleotides, the CDR3 is TGTGCCAGCAGCCCGGACAGCTCCAATGAAAAACTGTTTTTT. Full variable domain (outside the CDR3, taken from reference TRBV5-4 and TRBJ1-4): ETGVTQSPTHLIKTRGQQVTLRCSSQSGHNTVSWYQQALGQGPQFIFQYYREEENGRGNFPPRFSGLQFPNYSSELNVNALELDDSALYLCASSPDSSNEKLFFGSGTQLSVL.

The V gene is TRBV9, the J gene TRBJ2-5, with 16 bases identical to TRBD2. The CDR3 has 18 residues. J gave up 5 bases and V 4 bases, and 11 bases lay outside the gene matches. CDR1 and CDR2 (germline): SGDLS, YYNGEE. The CDR3 DNA reads TGTGCCAGCAGCCTTGGGACTAGCGGGGGGGCAGGTATGGAGACCCAGTACTTC. Encoded protein: CASSLGTSGGAGMETQYF.

This chain connects TRBV7-2 to TRBJ1-6, with D tentatively TRBD1 (6 bases). The CDR3 totals 16 residues. V gave up 1 base and J gave up 7 bases, with 14 bases separating them. Per germline, CDR1 SGHTA and CDR2 FQGNSA. CDR3 in DNA: TGTGCCAGCAGCTTAGGTCCCCAGGGGATCAATTCACCCCTCCACTTT. Its translation is CASSLGPQGINSPLHF.

The chain combines TRBV29-1 with TRBJ2-5; 10 positions match TRBD1. Germline lookup yields CDR1 SQVTM and CDR2 ANQGSEA. After removal of 6 bases from V and 2 bases from J, the junction contained 3 bases not matched to a gene. The CDR3 has 13 residues. The CDR3 spells CSVEDRGQETQYF. CDR3 in DNA: TGCAGCGTAGAGGACAGGGGGCAAGAGACCCAGTACTTC.

This chain links TRBV27 with TRBJ2-7, with D maybe TRBD1 (6 bases). This CDR3 has 13 residues. Germline lookup yields CDR1 MNHEY and CDR2 SMNVEV (reference sequence). The V and J ends lost 5 bases and 3 bases respectively, with 11 bases between them. The CDR3 protein is CASSPGHSYEQYF. CDR3 in DNA: TGTGCCAGCAGTCCGGGACACAGCTACGAGCAGTACTTC.

This rearrangement joins TRBV7-6 to TRBJ1-1, with D unresolved. Trimming pared 5 bases from V and 1 base from J, leaving 11 bases between. The CDR3 loop spans 14 amino acids. Germline values: CDR1 SGHVS, CDR2 FNYEAQ. CDR3 nucleotide sequence: TGTGCCAGCAGCCCTCGCCACGGGAACACTGAAGCTTTCTTT. Amino acids: CASSPRHGNTEAFF.